This T cell receptor beta chain originates from a study of T-cell memory formation after mild COVID-19. Study background: Largely donor-specific TCR clusters were found.

On this clonotype itself: Its antigen is still unknown.

General study results and limits: Mainly CM and EM harbored the contracting CD4+ clones; mainly EMRA harbored the CD8+ ones. Clones that shrank (day 15 to 85) were balanced CD4/CD8, whereas later expanders leaned CD4+.

TCRdb analysed the 5' RACE reads with MiXCR anew, one entry per CDR3 protein. The sample includes about 470,000 distinct CDR3 sequences, 20% to 30% of them seen just once. CDR1 and CDR2 from the germline V gene are SGHRS and YFSETQ. The V end lost 4 bases, the J end lost 4 bases, and 12 bases lay between the germline ends. The length of the CDR3 is 13 residues. The sample taken for sequencing was PBMCs or a T cell subset sorted from them (not recorded which). The clonotype originates from an adult woman who had mild COVID-19 (a few samples of this study predate the infection). Cell type and time point are not known. This chain links TRBV5-1 with TRBJ2-7; tentative D call: TRBD1 (5 bases). The CDR3 loop reads CASSTDSAYEQYF. The CDR3 nucleotides read TGCGCCAGCAGCACCGACAGCGCTTACGAGCAGTACTTC.